This T cell receptor (beta chain) was sequenced in a study of monozygotic twins with inflammatory bowel disease. Using the 5' RACE reads, TCRdb records one entry per CDR3 protein without DNA. The sample has under 150,000 distinct CDR3 sequences; the top ten hold around 2.5%. CDR3 length: 14 residues. The germline V gene encodes CDR1 MDHEN and CDR2 SYDVKM. Sequencing was carried out using blood. The chain is built from TRBV28 and TRBJ2-5; TCRdb's assignment of TRBD1 cannot be checked, as there is no DNA. The receptor was derived from a human donor with ulcerative colitis or Crohn's disease, or a healthy co-twin of an affected twin (not recorded which). CDR3 region: CASSKKQGVGTQYF.